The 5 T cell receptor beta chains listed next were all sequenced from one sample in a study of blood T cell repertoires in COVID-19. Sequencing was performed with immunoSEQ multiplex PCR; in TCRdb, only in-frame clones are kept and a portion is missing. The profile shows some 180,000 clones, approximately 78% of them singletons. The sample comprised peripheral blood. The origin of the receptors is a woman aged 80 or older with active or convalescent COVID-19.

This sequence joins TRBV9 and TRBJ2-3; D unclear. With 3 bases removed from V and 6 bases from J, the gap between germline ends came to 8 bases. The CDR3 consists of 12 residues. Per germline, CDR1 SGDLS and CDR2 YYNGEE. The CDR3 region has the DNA TGTGCCAGCAGCGACTTTCTCGATACGCAGTATTTT. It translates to CASSDFLDTQYF. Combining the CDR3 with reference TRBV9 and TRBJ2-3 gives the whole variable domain DSGVTQTPKHLITATGQRVTLRCSPRSGDLSVYWYQQSLDQGLQFLIQYYNGEERAKGNILERFSAQQFPDLHSELNLSSLELGDSALYFCASSDFLDTQYFGPGTRLTVL.

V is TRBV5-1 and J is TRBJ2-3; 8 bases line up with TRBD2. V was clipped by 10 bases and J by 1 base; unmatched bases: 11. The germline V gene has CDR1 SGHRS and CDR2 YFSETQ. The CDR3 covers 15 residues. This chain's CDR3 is CAGSPGAGGTDTQYF. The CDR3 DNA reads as TGCGCCGGGAGCCCGGGAGCGGGGGGCACAGATACGCAGTATTTT.

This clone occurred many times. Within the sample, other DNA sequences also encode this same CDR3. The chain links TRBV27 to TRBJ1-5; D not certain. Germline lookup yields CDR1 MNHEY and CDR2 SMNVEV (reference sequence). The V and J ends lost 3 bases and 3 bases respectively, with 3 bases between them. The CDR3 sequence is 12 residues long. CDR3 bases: TGTGCCAGCAGTTTCTACAATCAGCCCCAGCATTTT. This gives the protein CASSFYNQPQHF.

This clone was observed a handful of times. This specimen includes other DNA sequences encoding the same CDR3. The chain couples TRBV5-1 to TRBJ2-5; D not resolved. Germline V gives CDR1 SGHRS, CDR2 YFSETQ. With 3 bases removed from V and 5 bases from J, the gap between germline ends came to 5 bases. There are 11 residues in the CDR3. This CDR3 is CASSSQETQYF. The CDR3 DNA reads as TGCGCCAGCAGCTCACAGGAGACCCAGTACTTC.

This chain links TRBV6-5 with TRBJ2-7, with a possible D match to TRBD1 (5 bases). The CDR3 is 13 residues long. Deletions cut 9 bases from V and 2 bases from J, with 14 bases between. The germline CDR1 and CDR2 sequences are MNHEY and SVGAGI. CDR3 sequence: CARELQDTYEQYF. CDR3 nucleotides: TGTGCCAGGGAGTTGCAGGACACCTACGAGCAGTACTTC.